This T cell receptor (beta chain) is drawn from a study of response to subunit inactivated influenza vaccine. This clonotype was observed a handful of times. In TCRdb, the RT-PCR reads were re-called with MiXCR into one record per CDR3 protein. This table holds 500,000 to 550,000 distinct CDR3 sequences, 7.2% found once. This CDR3 contains 16 residues. With V trimmed by 3 bases and J by 4 bases, 4 bases remained unmatched. CDR1 and CDR2 from the germline V gene are SGDLS and YYNGEE. The sequence was collected from a man between 50 and 75 years old who received an inactivated influenza vaccine. The source material was PBMCs from blood, sampled less than 30 months after vaccination. This chain joins TRBV9 and TRBJ2-6, with 10 bases identical to TRBD1. CDR3 residues: CASSGGQGTGANVLTF. In DNA, the CDR3 is TGTGCCAGCAGCGGGGGACAGGGGACCGGGGCCAACGTCCTGACTTTC.